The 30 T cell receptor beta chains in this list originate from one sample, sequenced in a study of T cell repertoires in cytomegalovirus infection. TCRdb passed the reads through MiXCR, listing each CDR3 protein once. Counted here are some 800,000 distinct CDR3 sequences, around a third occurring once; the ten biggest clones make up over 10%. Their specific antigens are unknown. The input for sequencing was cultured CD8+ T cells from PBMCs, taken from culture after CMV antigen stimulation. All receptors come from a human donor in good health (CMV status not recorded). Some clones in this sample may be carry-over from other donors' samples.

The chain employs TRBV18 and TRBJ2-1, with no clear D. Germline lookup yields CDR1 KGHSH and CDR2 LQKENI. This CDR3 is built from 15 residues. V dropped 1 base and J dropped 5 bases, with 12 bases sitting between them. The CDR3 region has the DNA TGTGCCAGCTCACCACGGCCCAGCCTACACAATGAGCAGTTCTTC. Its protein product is CASSPRPSLHNEQFF.

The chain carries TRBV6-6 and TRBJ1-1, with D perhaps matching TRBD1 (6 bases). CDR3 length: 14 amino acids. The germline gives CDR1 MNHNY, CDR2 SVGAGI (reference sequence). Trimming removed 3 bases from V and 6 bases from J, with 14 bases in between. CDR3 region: CASSYGGASAEAFF. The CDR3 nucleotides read TGTGCCAGCAGTTATGGGGGCGCAAGCGCTGAAGCTTTCTTT.

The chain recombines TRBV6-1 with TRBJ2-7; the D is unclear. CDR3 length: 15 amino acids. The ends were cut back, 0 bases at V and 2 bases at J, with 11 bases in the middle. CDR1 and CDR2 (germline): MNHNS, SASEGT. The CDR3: CASSEARGPAYEQYV. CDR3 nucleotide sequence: TGTGCCAGCAGTGAAGCGCGTGGACCCGCCTACGAGCAGTACGTC.

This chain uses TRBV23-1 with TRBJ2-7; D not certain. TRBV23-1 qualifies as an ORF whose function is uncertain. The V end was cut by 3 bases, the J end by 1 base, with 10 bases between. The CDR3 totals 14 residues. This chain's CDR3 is CASSQTRASYEQYV. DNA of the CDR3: TGCGCCAGCAGTCAGACAAGGGCATCCTACGAGCAGTACGTC.

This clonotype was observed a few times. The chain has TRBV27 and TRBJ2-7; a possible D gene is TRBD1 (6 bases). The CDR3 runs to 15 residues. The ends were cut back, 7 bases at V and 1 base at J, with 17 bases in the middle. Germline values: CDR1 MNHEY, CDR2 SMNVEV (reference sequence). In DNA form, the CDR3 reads TGTGCCAGCAATTCTACAGGGCCACTATCCTACGAGCAGTACGTC. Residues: CASNSTGPLSYEQYV.

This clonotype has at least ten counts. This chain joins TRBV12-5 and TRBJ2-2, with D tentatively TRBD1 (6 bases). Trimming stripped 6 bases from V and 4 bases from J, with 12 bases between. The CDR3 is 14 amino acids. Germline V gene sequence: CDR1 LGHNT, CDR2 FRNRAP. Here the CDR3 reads CASGHRVLTGELFF. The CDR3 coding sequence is TGTGCTAGTGGCCACAGGGTCCTCACCGGGGAGCTGTTTTTT.

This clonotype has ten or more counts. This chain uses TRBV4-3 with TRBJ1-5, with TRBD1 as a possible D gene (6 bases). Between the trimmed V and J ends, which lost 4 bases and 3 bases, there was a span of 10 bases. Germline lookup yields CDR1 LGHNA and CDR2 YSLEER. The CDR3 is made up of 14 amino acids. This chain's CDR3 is CASSRDNINQPQHF. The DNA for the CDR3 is TGCGCCAGCAGCCGGGACAACATCAATCAGCCCCAGCATTTT.

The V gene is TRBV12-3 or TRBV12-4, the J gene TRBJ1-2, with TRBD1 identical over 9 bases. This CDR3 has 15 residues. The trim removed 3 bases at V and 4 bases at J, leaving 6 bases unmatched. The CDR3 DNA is TGTGCCAGCAGTTTTACTGGGACAGGGATCTATGGCTACACCTTC. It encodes CASSFTGTGIYGYTF.

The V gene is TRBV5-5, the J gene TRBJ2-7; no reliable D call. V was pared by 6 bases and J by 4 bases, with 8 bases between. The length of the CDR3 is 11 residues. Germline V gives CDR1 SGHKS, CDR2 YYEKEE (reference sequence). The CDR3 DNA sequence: TGTGCCAGCACCGACGGTTACGAGCAGTACTTC. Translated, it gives CASTDGYEQYF.

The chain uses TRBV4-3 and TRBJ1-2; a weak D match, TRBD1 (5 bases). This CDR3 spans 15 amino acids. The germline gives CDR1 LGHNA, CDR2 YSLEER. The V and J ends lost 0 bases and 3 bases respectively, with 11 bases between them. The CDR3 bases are TGCGCCAGCAGCCAAGATTTCCAGGGAGACTATGGCTACACCTTC. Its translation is CASSQDFQGDYGYTF.

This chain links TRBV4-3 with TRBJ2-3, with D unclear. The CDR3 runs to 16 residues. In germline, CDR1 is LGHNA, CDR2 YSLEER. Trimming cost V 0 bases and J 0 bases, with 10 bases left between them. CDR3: CASSQEVAFSTDTQYF. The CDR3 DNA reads TGCGCCAGCAGCCAAGAGGTCGCTTTTAGCACAGATACGCAGTATTTT.

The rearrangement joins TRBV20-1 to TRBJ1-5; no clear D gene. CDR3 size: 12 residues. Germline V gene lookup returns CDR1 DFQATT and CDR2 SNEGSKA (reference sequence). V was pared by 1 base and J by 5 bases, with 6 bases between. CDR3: CSARGLDQPQHF. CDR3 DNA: TGCAGTGCTAGAGGTTTAGATCAGCCCCAGCATTTT.

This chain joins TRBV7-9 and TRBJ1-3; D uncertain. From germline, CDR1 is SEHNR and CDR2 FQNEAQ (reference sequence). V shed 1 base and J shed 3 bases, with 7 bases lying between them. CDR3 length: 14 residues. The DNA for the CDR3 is TGTGCCAGCAGCTTAGATGAACTTGGAAACACCATATATTTT. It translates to CASSLDELGNTIYF. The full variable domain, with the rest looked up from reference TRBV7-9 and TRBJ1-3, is DTGVSQNPRHKITKRGQNVTFRCDPISEHNRLYWYRQTLGQGPEFLTYFQNEAQLEKSRLLSDRFSAERPKGSFSTLEIQRTEQGDSAMYLCASSLDELGNTIYFGEGSWLTVV.

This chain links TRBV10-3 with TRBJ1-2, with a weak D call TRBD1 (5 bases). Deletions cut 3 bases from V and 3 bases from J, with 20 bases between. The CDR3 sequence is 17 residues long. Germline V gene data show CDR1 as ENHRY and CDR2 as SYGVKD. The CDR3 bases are TGTGCCATCAGTGAAACAGGCAGGGAGGGGCGTGACTATGGCTACACCTTC. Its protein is CAISETGREGRDYGYTF.

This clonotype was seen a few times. The chain's CDR3 is CASSFGRRGLTSNQPQHF. The CDR3 DNA sequence: TGTGCCAGCAGCTTCGGTCGAAGGGGTTTAACTAGCAATCAGCCCCAGCATTTT. The chain uses TRBV5-6 and TRBJ1-5, with D possibly TRBD1 on 5 matching bases. The CDR3 consists of 18 residues. The ends were cut back, 2 bases at V and 0 bases at J, with 18 bases in the middle. Looked up from germline, CDR1 is SGHDT and CDR2 is YYEEEE.

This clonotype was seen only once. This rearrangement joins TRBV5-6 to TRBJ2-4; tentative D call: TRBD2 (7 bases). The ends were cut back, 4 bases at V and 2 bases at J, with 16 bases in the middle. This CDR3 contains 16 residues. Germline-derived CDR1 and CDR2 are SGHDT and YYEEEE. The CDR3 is CASSRGGGRTKNIQYF. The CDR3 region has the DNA TGTGCCAGCAGCCGCGGGGGCGGAAGGACCAAAAACATTCAGTACTTC.

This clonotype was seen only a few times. The CDR3 loop is CASSQVAGSADTQYF. CDR3 nucleotides: TGTGCCAGCAGCCAAGTGGCAGGGTCCGCAGATACGCAGTATTTT. This rearrangement joins TRBV14 to TRBJ2-3, with D tentatively TRBD1 (5 bases). This CDR3 has 15 amino acids. Between the trimmed V and J ends, which lost 1 base and 4 bases, there was a span of 12 bases. Germline V gene sequence: CDR1 SGHDN, CDR2 FVKESK.

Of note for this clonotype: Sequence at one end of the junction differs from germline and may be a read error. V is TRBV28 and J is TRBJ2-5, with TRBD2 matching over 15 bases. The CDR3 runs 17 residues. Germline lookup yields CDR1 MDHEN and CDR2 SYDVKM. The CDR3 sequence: CVSRTSGGAFNEETQYF. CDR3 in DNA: TGTGTCAGCAGGACTAGCGGGGGGGCCTTCAACGAGGAGACCCAGTACTTC.

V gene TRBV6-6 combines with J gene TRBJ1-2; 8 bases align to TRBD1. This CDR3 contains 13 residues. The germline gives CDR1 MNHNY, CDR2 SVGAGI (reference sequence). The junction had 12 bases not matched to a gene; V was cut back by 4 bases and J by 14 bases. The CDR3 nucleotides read TGTGCCAGCAGTTCCACAGGGGGTAGGCCGTTTACCTTC. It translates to CASSSTGGRPFTF.

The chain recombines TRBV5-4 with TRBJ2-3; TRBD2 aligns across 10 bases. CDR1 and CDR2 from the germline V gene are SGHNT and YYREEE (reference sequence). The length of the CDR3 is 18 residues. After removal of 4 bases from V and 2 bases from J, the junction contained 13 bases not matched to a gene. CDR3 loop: CASSALETSGAPTDTQYF. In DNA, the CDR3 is TGTGCCAGCAGCGCGCTCGAAACTAGCGGGGCGCCCACAGATACGCAGTATTTT.

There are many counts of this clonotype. The CDR3 DNA sequence: TGTGCCAGATACCTAGACAGCGCTGGAAACACCATATATTTT. Its translation is CARYLDSAGNTIYF. The chain has TRBV12-3 or TRBV12-4 and TRBJ1-3; D is possibly TRBD1 (5 bases). This CDR3 is built from 14 residues. The V gene lost 9 bases and the J gene lost 2 bases, with 14 bases spanning the gap.

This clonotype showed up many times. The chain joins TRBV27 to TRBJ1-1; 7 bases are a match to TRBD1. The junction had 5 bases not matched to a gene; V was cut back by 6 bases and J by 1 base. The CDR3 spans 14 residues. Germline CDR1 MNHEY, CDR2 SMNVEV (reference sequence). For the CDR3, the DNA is TGTGCCAGCAGCTTTGGGACAGAGAACACTGAAGCTTTCTTT. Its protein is CASSFGTENTEAFF.

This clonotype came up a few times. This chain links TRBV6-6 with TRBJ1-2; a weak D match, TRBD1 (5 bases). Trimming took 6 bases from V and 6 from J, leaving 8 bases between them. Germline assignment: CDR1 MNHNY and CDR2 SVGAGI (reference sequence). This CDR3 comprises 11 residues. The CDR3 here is CASRRDDGYTF. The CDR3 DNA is TGTGCCAGCAGACGGGACGATGGCTACACCTTC.

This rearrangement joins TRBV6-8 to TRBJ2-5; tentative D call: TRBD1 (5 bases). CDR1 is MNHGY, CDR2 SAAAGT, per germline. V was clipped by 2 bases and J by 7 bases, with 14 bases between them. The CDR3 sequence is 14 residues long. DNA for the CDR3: TGTGCCAGCAGTTACCCAGGGTGGGCAGGGACCCAGTACTTC. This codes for CASSYPGWAGTQYF.

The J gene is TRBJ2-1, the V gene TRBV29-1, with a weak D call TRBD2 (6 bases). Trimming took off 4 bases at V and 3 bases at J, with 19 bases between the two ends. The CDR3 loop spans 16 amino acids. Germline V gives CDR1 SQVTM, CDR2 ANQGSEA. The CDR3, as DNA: TGCAGCGTTGGCCCTCCGGGGGATCCCCTCTACAATGAGCAGTTCTTC. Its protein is CSVGPPGDPLYNEQFF.

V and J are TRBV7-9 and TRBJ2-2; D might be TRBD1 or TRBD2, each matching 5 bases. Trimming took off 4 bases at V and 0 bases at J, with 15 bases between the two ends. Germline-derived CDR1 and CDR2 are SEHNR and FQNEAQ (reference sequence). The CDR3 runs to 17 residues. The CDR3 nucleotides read TGTGCCAGCAGCTCAAAAACCGGGACGGCGAACACCGGGGAGCTGTTTTTT. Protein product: CASSSKTGTANTGELFF.

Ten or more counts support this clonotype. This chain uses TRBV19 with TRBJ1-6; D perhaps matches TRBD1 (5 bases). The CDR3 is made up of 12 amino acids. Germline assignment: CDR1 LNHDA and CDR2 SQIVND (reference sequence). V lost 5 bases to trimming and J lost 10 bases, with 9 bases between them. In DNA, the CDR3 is TGTGCCAGTAGTCCGGGACTGTCACCCCTCCACTTT. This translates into CASSPGLSPLHF.

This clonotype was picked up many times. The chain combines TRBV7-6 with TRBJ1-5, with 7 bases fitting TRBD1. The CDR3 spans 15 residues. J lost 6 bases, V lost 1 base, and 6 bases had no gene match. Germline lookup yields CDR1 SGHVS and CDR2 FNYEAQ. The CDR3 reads CASSLEAGGSQPQHF. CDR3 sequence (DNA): TGTGCCAGCAGCTTAGAGGCAGGGGGAAGTCAGCCCCAGCATTTT.

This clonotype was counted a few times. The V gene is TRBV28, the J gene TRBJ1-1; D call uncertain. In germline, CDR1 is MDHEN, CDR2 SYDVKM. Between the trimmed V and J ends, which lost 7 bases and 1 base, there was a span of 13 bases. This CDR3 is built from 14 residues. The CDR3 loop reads CASTSEWGNTEAFF. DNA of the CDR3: TGTGCCAGCACTTCCGAGTGGGGGAACACTGAAGCTTTCTTT. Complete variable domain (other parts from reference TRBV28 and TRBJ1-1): DVKVTQSSRYLVKRTGEKVFLECVQDMDHENMFWYRQDPGLGLRLIYFSYDVKMKEKGDIPEGYSVSREKKERFSLILESASTNQTSMYLCASTSEWGNTEAFFGQGTRLTVV.

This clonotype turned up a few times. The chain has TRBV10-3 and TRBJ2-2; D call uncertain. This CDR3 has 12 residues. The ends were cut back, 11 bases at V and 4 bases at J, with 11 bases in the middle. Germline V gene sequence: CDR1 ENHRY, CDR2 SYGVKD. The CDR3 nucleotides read TGTGCCGCCCTGCGAGTCACCGGGGAGCTGTTTTTT. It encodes CAALRVTGELFF.